A single sample gave rise to the 19 T cell receptor beta chains below, sequenced in a study of Ad26.COV2.S vaccination and SARS-CoV-2 variants. Treatment here: around 19 received Ad26.COV2.S at low or high dose, single or two shots; a few received placebo; per-sample allocation not given. Day 63 after the first injection of vaccine or placebo was the sampling time. Libraries were prepared by immunoSEQ multiplex PCR; TCRdb keeps only in-frame clonotypes and omits some of them. The sample contains fewer than 400,000 clones, 75% to 90% of which appear only once. The sample consisted of peripheral blood, taken in a trial of Ad26.COV2.S vaccine versus placebo. These receptors were taken from a person aged 18-60 years who received the Ad26.COV2.S COVID-19 vaccine or a placebo.

V usage is TRBV19 and J usage is TRBJ2-1, with unresolved D. V lost 7 bases and J 3 bases, leaving 4 bases between the germline ends. Germline V gene lookup returns CDR1 LNHDA and CDR2 SQIVND (reference sequence). The CDR3 spans 11 residues. The CDR3 is CASKDYNEQFF. The CDR3 nucleotides are TGTGCCAGTAAAGACTACAATGAGCAGTTCTTC.

V usage is TRBV2 and J usage is TRBJ1-1, with TRBD1 matching 10 bases. The CDR3 is made up of 13 amino acids. From germline, CDR1 is SNHLY and CDR2 FYNNEI. V gave up 7 bases and J gave up 10 bases; unmatched junction bases: 9. The CDR3 coding sequence is TGTGCCAGCACCCTATCGGGACAGGGGCGAGCTTTCTTT. This sequence encodes CASTLSGQGRAFF.

The rearrangement joins TRBV7-9 to TRBJ2-1; no clear D gene. V was clipped by 1 base and J by 8 bases, with 6 bases between them. The CDR3 has 12 amino acids. CDR1 SEHNR and CDR2 FQNEAQ come from the germline V gene (reference sequence). In DNA form, the CDR3 reads TGTGCCAGCAGCTTAGTGCTAGATGAGCAGTTCTTC. This sequence encodes CASSLVLDEQFF.

This clone appeared a single time. CDR3 residues: CASSYFGSTAEKLFF. The CDR3 DNA reads as TGTGCCAGCAGTTACTTTGGGTCAACTGCGGAAAAACTGTTTTTT. This chain links TRBV6-2 or TRBV6-3 with TRBJ1-4; D ambiguous. Germline CDR1 and CDR2: MNHEY and SVGEGT. There are 15 residues in the CDR3. V was shortened by 1 base and J by 8 bases, with 14 bases between the two germline ends.

J is TRBJ2-1 and V is TRBV18; no clear D gene. V was cut by 3 bases and J by 3 bases, with 6 bases left in between. Germline-derived CDR1 and CDR2 are KGHSH and LQKENI. The CDR3 has 13 amino acids. The CDR3 spells CASSPDHYNEQFF. In DNA, the CDR3 is TGTGCCAGCTCACCGGACCACTACAATGAGCAGTTCTTC.

V usage is TRBV7-2 and J usage is TRBJ1-2; D remains ambiguous. Between the trimmed V and J ends, which lost 6 bases and 4 bases, there was a span of 18 bases. Germline CDR1 reads SGHTA; CDR2 reads FQGNSA. The CDR3 is 15 amino acids. The CDR3 here is CASSQLTGYLYGYTF. Written as DNA, the CDR3 is TGTGCCAGCAGTCAACTGACGGGTTATCTCTATGGCTACACCTTC.

This chain connects TRBV11-3 to TRBJ2-1; TRBD2 aligns across 7 bases. This CDR3 spans 17 amino acids. From germline, CDR1 is SGHNT and CDR2 YENEEA. With 5 bases clipped from V and 0 bases from J, the junction kept 10 bases outside the gene matches. The chain's CDR3 is CASSPQEGGSSYNEQFF. The CDR3, as DNA: TGTGCCAGCAGCCCCCAGGAGGGAGGGAGCTCCTACAATGAGCAGTTCTTC. The full variable domain, in which reference TRBV11-3 and TRBJ2-1 provide the parts outside the CDR3, is EAGVVQSPRYKIIEKKQPVAFWCNPISGHNTLYWYLQNLGQGPELLIRYENEEAVDDSQLPKDRFSAERLKGVDSTLKIQPAELGDSAVYLCASSPQEGGSSYNEQFFGPGTRLTVL.

The chain is built from TRBV2 and TRBJ1-1, with unresolved D. Trimming left V 5 bases short and J 6 bases short, with 13 bases between. Looked up from germline, CDR1 is SNHLY and CDR2 is FYNNEI. This CDR3 has 13 amino acids. The CDR3 spells CASSLGRMAEAFF. In nucleotides, the CDR3 is TGTGCCAGCAGTTTAGGTAGAATGGCTGAAGCTTTCTTT. The entire variable domain, with the rest obtained from reference TRBV2 and TRBJ1-1, is as follows: EPEVTQTPSHQVTQMGQEVILRCVPISNHLYFYWYRQILGQKVEFLVSFYNNEISEKSEIFDDQFSVERPDGSNFTLKIRSTKLEDSAMYFCASSLGRMAEAFFGQGTRLTVV.

This clone was picked up a small number of times. The rearrangement links TRBV11-2 to TRBJ1-2; tentatively, D is TRBD1 (5 bases). Germline CDR1 is SGHAT and CDR2 is FQNNGV. The length of the CDR3 is 13 residues. The ends were cut back, 5 bases at V and 2 bases at J, with 9 bases in the middle. CDR3 nucleotides: TGTGCCAGCAGCCGGGACGGCAACTATGGCTACACCTTC. It encodes CASSRDGNYGYTF.

This clone appeared a single time. The chain carries TRBV7-9 and TRBJ1-1; maybe TRBD1 (6 bases). The CDR3 is made up of 16 amino acids. Germline CDR1 is SEHNR and CDR2 is FQNEAQ (reference sequence). Trimming cost V 5 bases and J 3 bases, with 19 bases left between them. The CDR3 here is CASSPGAQGFDTEAFF. The CDR3 DNA reads as TGTGCCAGCAGCCCCGGTGCGCAGGGGTTTGACACTGAAGCTTTCTTT. Filled out from reference TRBV7-9 and TRBJ1-1, the complete variable domain reads DTGVSQNPRHKITKRGQNVTFRCDPISEHNRLYWYRQTLGQGPEFLTYFQNEAQLEKSRLLSDRFSAERPKGSFSTLEIQRTEQGDSAMYLCASSPGAQGFDTEAFFGQGTRLTVV.

With respect to this clone: The identical CDR3 is also encoded by other nucleotide sequences in the sample. The CDR3 is CASSLTRDTEAFF. CDR3 sequence (DNA): TGCGCCAGCAGCCTAACCCGGGACACTGAAGCTTTCTTT. V gene TRBV4-1 combines with J gene TRBJ1-1, with D unclear. Trimming took 4 bases from V and 3 from J, leaving 9 bases between them. In germline, CDR1 is MGHRA, CDR2 YSYEKL. This CDR3 region has 13 residues.

This CDR3 reads CASSLGNTNEKLFF. The CDR3 DNA follows: TGTGCCAGCAGCTTGGGGAACACTAATGAAAAACTGTTTTTT. This chain connects TRBV5-6 to TRBJ1-4; D remains unclear. V lost 0 bases and J 2 bases, leaving 5 bases between the germline ends. Germline V gene sequence: CDR1 SGHDT, CDR2 YYEEEE. The length of the CDR3 is 14 residues.

The chain has TRBV11-2 and TRBJ2-7, with 11 bases lining up with TRBD2. V gave up 1 base and J gave up 3 bases; unmatched junction bases: 5. Germline CDR1 SGHAT, CDR2 FQNNGV. The CDR3 loop spans 16 amino acids. CDR3 amino acids: CASSLATSGGIYEQYV. In DNA form, the CDR3 reads TGTGCCAGCAGCTTAGCTACTAGCGGGGGAATCTACGAGCAGTACGTC.

This chain links TRBV6-2 or TRBV6-3 with TRBJ2-6; D ambiguous. The V gene lost 5 bases and the J gene lost 4 bases, with 9 bases spanning the gap. Germline V gene sequence: CDR1 MNHEY, CDR2 SVGEGT. The CDR3 length is 14 residues. Here the CDR3 reads CASSTQPGANVLTF. CDR3 DNA: TGTGCCAGCAGTACCCAACCCGGGGCCAACGTCCTGACTTTC.

This chain uses TRBV5-6 with TRBJ2-5; D assignment may be TRBD1 or TRBD2 (6 bases each). This CDR3 has 15 residues. CDR1 is SGHDT and CDR2 is YYEEEE in the germline V gene. V lost 4 bases and J lost 5, with 18 bases in between. CDR3 in DNA: TGTGCCAGCAGCCGGCCAGGGGCTAGCGCGGAGACCCAGTACTTC. Translating gives CASSRPGASAETQYF. The full variable domain, with the rest looked up from reference TRBV5-6 and TRBJ2-5, is DAGVTQSPTHLIKTRGQQVTLRCSPKSGHDTVSWYQQALGQGPQFIFQYYEEEERQRGNFPDRFSGHQFPNYSSELNVNALLLGDSALYLCASSRPGASAETQYFGPGTRLLVL.

This rearrangement joins TRBV6-5 to TRBJ1-1; D remains ambiguous. From germline, CDR1 is MNHEY and CDR2 SVGAGI. The CDR3 is made up of 14 amino acids. V was pared by 0 bases and J by 5 bases, with 10 bases between. CDR3 sequence reads: CASSYSWRGTEAFF. The DNA of the CDR3 is TGTGCCAGCAGTTACTCTTGGCGAGGGACTGAAGCTTTCTTT.

The genes are TRBV5-1 and TRBJ2-3; TRBD2 aligns across 11 bases. Germline values: CDR1 SGHRS, CDR2 YFSETQ. The CDR3 consists of 17 residues. The trim removed 4 bases at V and 4 bases at J, leaving 11 bases unmatched. The CDR3 DNA reads TGCGCCAGCAGCCTCCAGGATAGCGGGGGGGCATCAGATACGCAGTATTTT. It yields the protein CASSLQDSGGASDTQYF.

V and J are TRBV5-1 and TRBJ2-3; D not resolved. Germline CDR1 SGHRS, CDR2 YFSETQ. Trimming shortened V by 2 bases and J by 2 bases, and 15 bases separated the two germline ends. This CDR3 has 16 residues. CDR3 residues: CASSLGAGQFTDTQYF. CDR3 bases: TGCGCCAGCAGCTTAGGCGCTGGCCAGTTCACAGATACGCAGTATTTT.

In this sample, this clone turned up once. The chain has TRBV5-8 and TRBJ1-3; the D is unclear. Germline V gene lookup returns CDR1 SGHTS and CDR2 YDEGEE. The CDR3 runs to 15 residues. Deletions cut 0 bases from V and 0 bases from J, with 7 bases between. Here the CDR3 DNA reads TGTGCCAGCAGCTTGGGATCCGGCTCTGGAAACACCATATATTTT. Protein: CASSLGSGSGNTIYF.